The 21 T cell receptor beta chains below all came from one sample that was sequenced in a study of regulatory T cells in long-lasting Graves disease. Described time point: newly diagnosed GD, antithyroid drugs for less than 3 months. After RNA was extracted from PBMCs, the TCR library was made from it. HTBI primers from iRepertoire and Arm-PCR of CDR3 regions yielded the TCR beta libraries. Via MiXCR, TCRdb re-called the multiplex PCR reads, giving one row per CDR3 protein. This sample has around 250,000 distinct CDR3 sequences; 20% to 25% occur once, and the top ten carry approximately 14%. The starting material was peripheral blood mononuclear cells (PBMCs), obtained at new diagnosis, from a patient treated with antithyroid drugs. The source of these receptors is a female donor with Graves disease.

This clonotype was seen repeatedly, ten times or more. V is TRBV4-2 and J is TRBJ2-5; possible D gene TRBD1, 6 bases. Germline CDR1 is LGHNA and CDR2 is YNFKEQ. Trimming took 2 bases from V and 5 from J, leaving 12 bases between them. The length of the CDR3 is 14 residues. CDR3 in DNA: TGTGCCAGCAGCCAACCTGGACAGCCGGAGACCCAGTACTTC. Translation gives CASSQPGQPETQYF.

This clonotype was picked up many times. V and J are TRBV12-3 or TRBV12-4 and TRBJ2-5, with TRBD2 matching over 10 bases. CDR3 length equals 16 residues. Trimming took 5 bases from V and 4 from J; bases not matched to a gene: 10. The CDR3: CASSPLAGARRETQYF. In DNA form, the CDR3 reads TGTGCCAGCAGTCCTCTAGCGGGGGCCCGACGAGAGACCCAGTACTTC.

This clonotype appeared a few times. The chain is built from TRBV6-2 or TRBV6-3 and TRBJ1-3; tentatively, D is TRBD1 (6 bases). Trimming pared 2 bases from V and 2 bases from J, leaving 10 bases between. This CDR3 region has 15 residues. The germline gives CDR1 MNHEY, CDR2 SVGEGT. CDR3 DNA sequence: TGTGCCAGCAGTTACCGCGGGACACCTGGAAACACCATATATTTT. This codes for CASSYRGTPGNTIYF.

This clonotype has at least ten counts. At one end the junction does not follow the germline gene, possibly because of a read error. CDR3 sequence reads: CASSHGREETQYF. The DNA for the CDR3 is TGTGCCAGCAGCCATGGACGGGAAGAAACCCAGTACTTC. The V and J genes are TRBV7-8 and TRBJ2-5, with D tentatively TRBD2 (5 bases). Germline lookup yields CDR1 SGHVS and CDR2 FQNEAQ. The CDR3 is 13 amino acids.

This clonotype was observed a few times. The CDR3 loop is CASSSVGTYNEQFF. DNA of the CDR3: TGTGCCAGCAGCTCCGTTGGTACCTACAATGAGCAGTTCTTC. The chain is built from TRBV7-9 and TRBJ2-1; D not resolved. The V end was cut by 4 bases, the J end by 2 bases, with 9 bases between. Germline V lookup: CDR1 SEHNR, CDR2 FQNEAQ (reference sequence). This CDR3 region has 14 residues.

This clonotype was picked up a small number of times. The gene calls are TRBV19 and TRBJ1-5; 7 positions match TRBD1. The CDR3 consists of 15 residues. Germline CDR1 reads LNHDA; CDR2 reads SQIVND (reference sequence). Unmatched junction bases numbered 2, after V lost 1 base and J lost 2 bases. The CDR3 is CASSIGQGGNQPQHF. The CDR3 DNA follows: TGTGCCAGTAGTATAGGACAGGGAGGCAATCAGCCCCAGCATTTT.

The V and J genes are TRBV20-1 and TRBJ2-7; D is perhaps TRBD2 (6 bases). This CDR3 has 15 residues. Germline V gene data show CDR1 as DFQATT and CDR2 as SNEGSKA (reference sequence). The V gene lost 0 bases and the J gene lost 0 bases, with 12 bases spanning the gap. CDR3 loop: CSARDRTGGSYEQYF. Here the CDR3 DNA reads TGCAGTGCTAGAGATAGGACCGGGGGCTCCTACGAGCAGTACTTC.

In its sample, this clonotype was seen many times. This chain connects TRBV6-2 or TRBV6-3 to TRBJ2-6, with TRBD2 identical over 8 bases. J lost 4 bases, V lost 7 bases, and 9 bases had no gene match. This CDR3 is built from 16 residues. Germline values: CDR1 MNHEY, CDR2 SVGEGT. The CDR3 DNA reads as TGTGCCAGCACCGGGGGGGGATTCCCCGGGGCCAACGTCCTGACTTTC. Encoded protein: CASTGGGFPGANVLTF.

For this clonotype: A much larger clone is a single base away; this may be a read error. The J gene is TRBJ2-5, the V gene TRBV28; D call uncertain. The CDR3 covers 12 residues. V was cut by 6 bases and J by 4 bases, with 9 bases left in between. From germline, CDR1 is MDHEN and CDR2 SYDVKM. The CDR3 nucleotides read TGTGCCAGCAGACAGCGACGAGAGACCCAGTACTTC. Translating gives CASRQRRETQYF.

Many counts were recorded for this clonotype. The V call is TRBV12-3 or TRBV12-4, the J call TRBJ1-1; D perhaps matches TRBD1 (6 bases). CDR3 length: 13 residues. V was trimmed by 6 bases and J by 6 bases, leaving 14 bases between them. CDR3 sequence: CASSLGGSPEAFF. CDR3 in DNA: TGTGCCAGCAGCCTAGGGGGGTCTCCTGAAGCTTTCTTT.

This clonotype showed up many times. The J gene is TRBJ1-4, the V gene TRBV9; TRBD1 matches at 10 bases. This CDR3 region has 15 residues. Per the germline V gene, CDR1 is SGDLS and CDR2 is YYNGEE. Trimming cost V 3 bases and J 4 bases; bases outside gene matches: 3. This CDR3 is CASSAGTGDNEKLFF. CDR3 sequence (DNA): TGTGCCAGCAGCGCGGGGACAGGGGATAATGAAAAACTGTTTTTT. The entire variable domain, with the rest obtained from reference TRBV9 and TRBJ1-4, is as follows: DSGVTQTPKHLITATGQRVTLRCSPRSGDLSVYWYQQSLDQGLQFLIQYYNGEERAKGNILERFSAQQFPDLHSELNLSSLELGDSALYFCASSAGTGDNEKLFFGSGTQLSVL.

This clonotype appeared many times. V usage is TRBV11-2 and J usage is TRBJ1-2; D not resolved. There are 15 residues in the CDR3. Trimming shortened V by 0 bases and J by 0 bases, and 8 bases separated the two germline ends. Germline V gives CDR1 SGHAT, CDR2 FQNNGV. CDR3 nucleotide sequence: TGTGCCAGCAGCTTAGAAGGAGCAGCTAACTATGGCTACACCTTC. Protein: CASSLEGAANYGYTF.

This clonotype was observed at least ten times. The chain uses TRBV19 and TRBJ2-7, with TRBD2 matching over 7 bases. Unmatched junction bases numbered 8, after V lost 7 bases and J lost 2 bases. The CDR3 runs 14 residues. Per germline, CDR1 LNHDA and CDR2 SQIVND (reference sequence). CDR3 residues: CASNSGGRPYEQYF. CDR3 sequence (DNA): TGTGCCAGTAACTCGGGAGGTAGGCCCTACGAGCAGTACTTC. The full variable domain, completed using reference TRBV19 and TRBJ2-7, is DGGITQSPKYLFRKEGQNVTLSCEQNLNHDAMYWYRQDPGQGLRLIYYSQIVNDFQKGDIAEGYSVSREKKESFPLTVTSAQKNPTAFYLCASNSGGRPYEQYFGPGTRLTVT.

This clonotype occurred a few times. This chain joins TRBV20-1 and TRBJ2-3; 8 positions agree with TRBD2. The germline gives CDR1 DFQATT, CDR2 SNEGSKA (reference sequence). Trimming removed 0 bases from V and 4 bases from J; junction bases left unmatched: 9. CDR3 length: 16 residues. The CDR3 DNA reads TGCAGTGCTAGAGATGGGCTAGCGGGTCGCGCAGATACGCAGTATTTT. Amino acid sequence: CSARDGLAGRADTQYF.

This clonotype was counted between two and nine times. This chain connects TRBV4-1 to TRBJ1-4, with D uncertain. The germline V gene encodes CDR1 MGHRA and CDR2 YSYEKL. The CDR3 runs to 12 residues. V dropped 1 base and J dropped 13 bases, with 10 bases sitting between them. The DNA for the CDR3 is TGCGCCAGCAGCCAAGGACGCCAAGGACTGTTTTTT. Translated, it gives CASSQGRQGLFF.

The genes are TRBV24-1 and TRBJ2-7, with 10 nucleotides matching TRBD1. The CDR3 totals 17 residues. CDR1 is KGHDR and CDR2 is SFDVKD in the germline V gene. V lost 7 bases, J lost 6 bases, and 17 bases stayed unmatched. The CDR3 loop reads CATREHRTGTGASEQYF. CDR3 DNA sequence: TGTGCCACCAGAGAACATAGGACCGGGACAGGGGCCTCCGAGCAGTACTTC.

This rearrangement joins TRBV2 to TRBJ2-3; the match to TRBD2 covers 8 bases. The CDR3 is 15 amino acids. Germline V gene data show CDR1 as SNHLY and CDR2 as FYNNEI. After removal of 9 bases from V and 4 bases from J, the junction contained 12 bases not matched to a gene. CDR3 in amino acids: CASNNRGGLSDTQYF. In nucleotides, the CDR3 is TGTGCCAGTAACAACCGGGGGGGCCTTTCAGATACGCAGTATTTT.

This clonotype was recorded many times. The rearrangement links TRBV7-9 to TRBJ2-2; 9 nucleotides line up with TRBD1. Germline loops: CDR1 SEHNR, CDR2 FQNEAQ (reference sequence). The CDR3 is 18 amino acids. After removal of 5 bases from V and 1 base from J, the junction contained 11 bases not matched to a gene. CDR3 sequence: CASSRSLGQGLNTGELFF. DNA of the CDR3: TGTGCCAGCAGCCGAAGCCTGGGACAGGGATTGAACACCGGGGAGCTGTTTTTT.

Many counts were recorded for this clonotype. The chain recombines TRBV20-1 with TRBJ2-1, with 7 positions matching TRBD2. The V gene's germline CDR1 is DFQATT and CDR2 SNEGSKA (reference sequence). With 6 bases clipped from V and 7 bases from J, the junction kept 6 bases outside the gene matches. The CDR3 runs 12 residues. This CDR3 reads CSANSGPNEQFF. As DNA, the CDR3 is TGCAGTGCAAATAGCGGGCCTAATGAGCAGTTCTTC.

The V and J genes are TRBV4-3 and TRBJ2-2; D may be TRBD1 or TRBD2 (6 bases each). CDR1 is LGHNA, CDR2 YSLEER, per germline. The CDR3 has 16 amino acids. V lost 4 bases, J lost 5 bases, and 17 bases lay in between. The CDR3 nucleotides read TGCGCCAGCAGCCTCGGGACGGGGGCGCAGACCGGGGAGCTGTTTTTT. It encodes CASSLGTGAQTGELFF.

As concerns this clonotype: This may stem from a read error, because a much larger clone lies one nucleotide away. This chain uses TRBV20-1 with TRBJ1-3; D perhaps matches TRBD1 (6 bases). The CDR3 is 16 residues long. Germline V gene data show CDR1 as DFQATT and CDR2 as SNEGSKA (reference sequence). Deletions cut 4 bases from V and 2 bases from J, with 18 bases between. CDR3 sequence (DNA): TGCAGTGCTAAAGAGGGGGGGCGCGGAGCTGGAAACACCATATATTTT. Residues: CSAKEGGRGAGNTIYF.